These 7 T cell receptor beta chains were all obtained from the same sample, sequenced in a study of STAT5B mutations in CD4+ large granular lymphocyte leukemia. Repertoires were generated with immunoSEQ multiplex PCR, while TCRdb's copy carries only in-frame clones and drops some. The sample includes approximately 32,000 clones, more than 70% of them seen just once. Sequencing was done on a sample of CD4+ T cells from blood buffy coats. The source of these receptors is a human donor in good health.

The chain has TRBV6-1 and TRBJ2-5; 10 bases align to TRBD2. V lost 9 bases, J lost 5 bases, and 6 bases stayed unmatched. The CDR3 is 13 amino acids. Germline V CDR1 and CDR2: MNHNS, SASEGT. CDR3 in amino acids: CASGLAARETQYF. For the CDR3, the DNA is TGTGCCAGTGGACTAGCGGCTCGGGAGACCCAGTACTTC.

This chain joins TRBV30 and TRBJ1-3; D unclear. Deletions cut 5 bases from V and 4 bases from J, with 12 bases between. This CDR3 region has 13 residues. Looked up from germline, CDR1 is GTSNPN and CDR2 is SVGIG (reference sequence). CDR3 nucleotide sequence: TGTGCCTGGTCCCGGTCTCGGGGAAACACCATATATTTT. Translated, it gives CAWSRSRGNTIYF.

The CDR3 loop is CASRNGDTLNTEAFF. DNA for the CDR3: TGCGCCAGCAGGAACGGGGACACACTGAACACTGAAGCTTTCTTT. The chain combines TRBV5-1 with TRBJ1-1, with D maybe TRBD1 (6 bases). The CDR3 spans 15 residues. V shed 5 bases and J shed 0 bases, with 14 bases lying between them. Per the germline V gene, CDR1 is SGHRS and CDR2 is YFSETQ.

The V call is TRBV27, the J call TRBJ1-5; TRBD1 is a possible D gene (6 bases). Trimming stripped 2 bases from V and 7 bases from J, with 12 bases between. CDR3 size: 14 residues. Germline CDR1 is MNHEY and CDR2 is SMNVEV (reference sequence). The CDR3 here is CASSLPGVGQPQHF. CDR3 nucleotides: TGTGCCAGCAGTTTACCAGGGGTGGGGCAGCCCCAGCATTTT.

The genes are TRBV7-9 and TRBJ1-1, with 9 bases fitting TRBD1. Germline CDR1 reads SEHNR; CDR2 reads FQNEAQ (reference sequence). Trimming at V came to 1 base and at J to 0 bases, leaving 6 bases not matched to a gene. The CDR3 is 17 residues long. The CDR3: CASSLGTGAVLNTEAFF. The CDR3 coding sequence is TGTGCCAGCAGCTTAGGGACAGGGGCCGTCTTGAACACTGAAGCTTTCTTT.

The rearrangement links TRBV4-3 to TRBJ1-5, with D uncertain. This CDR3 spans 16 amino acids. In germline, CDR1 is LGHNA, CDR2 YSLEER. V lost 0 bases, J lost 4 bases, and 13 bases lay in between. DNA of the CDR3: TGCGCCAGCAGCCAAGATGAGGGAGCTAGGAATCAGCCCCAGCATTTT. Translation: CASSQDEGARNQPQHF.

CDR3 nucleotides: TGCAGCGCTGGGGTAGGGGGCCAAGAGACCCAGTACTTC. Its translation is CSAGVGGQETQYF. V usage is TRBV29-1 and J usage is TRBJ2-5; TRBD1 is a possible D gene (6 bases). CDR1 and CDR2 from the germline V gene are SQVTM and ANQGSEA. This CDR3 is 13 amino acids long. The germline V and J ends were trimmed by 7 bases and 1 base, with 13 bases remaining between them.